The entry below describes one T cell receptor beta chain. Which antigen it targets is not known. No per-base quality is available; no much larger clone lies one base away. TCRbeta CDR3 regions were amplified from genomic DNA by means of the immunoSEQ Assay, a bias-controlled multiplex PCR. In the original analysis: The number of nucleated cells in each sample was estimated from the amplification of reference gene primers within the assay. To quantify the absolute abundance of each unique TCRbeta CDR3 rearrangement, sequence reads were collapsed and filtered. For each sample, productive Simpson clonality was calculated as the square root of Simpson's diversity index over productive rearrangements. Imported from immuneACCESS, the table was reduced by TCRdb to in-frame sequences with V and J called. These copies leave out some clones; in studies compared against another copy, an unresolved V gene accounts for under half, and the cause of the remainder is not known. V, J and clone size are those of that table, while D and trimming were read from the DNA. Across this sample there are over 130,000 clones, with 84% seen only once. The ten biggest clones cover 4% of the sample.

This sample is drawn from a study of blood T cell repertoires in COVID-19 (dated by TCRdb to about 2020). Describing the broader study: The collaborator samples originated in the United States, Italy and Spain and spanned the acute and convalescent phases of COVID-19. The material from the prospective study consisted of cDNA or gDNA derived from T cells, B-cell-depleted T cells, or PBMCs. Deeply sampled blood TCRbeta repertoires from subjects exposed to, actively infected with, or recovered from COVID-19 were included in the dataset. The repertoires were made available in a free public database intended to serve as a resource for research on the immune response to SARS-CoV-2. Sample metadata almost always included a de-identified subject ID, COVID-19 status, age in years and sex. Samples came from the ongoing ImmuneRACE study (first 160 participants) plus 1,254 subjects from 6 global collaborators. Where available, HLA class I and class II types were taken from metadata supplied by the sample provider and were not determined by assay-based typing.

The collaborating institutions used their own protocols to collect whole blood in K2EDTA tubes. For TCRbeta analysis, collaborators shipped samples as frozen whole blood, isolated PBMCs, or DNA extracted from either of those sample types. Trimming takes 1 base from V and 7 bases from J, and the germline ends sit 10 bases apart. In the germline V gene (reference sequence), CDR1 corresponds to GTSNPN and CDR2 to SVGIG. Spanning cysteine to phenylalanine, the CDR3 consists of 13 amino acids. Left in the record is the CDR3 DNA by itself, 39 bases read in frame from the first base. Points the paper makes about the study in general: The amount of clinical and demographic metadata varied by source and participant and was provided uncurated.

Sequences were obtained from peripheral blood. The rearrangement joined TRBV30 to TRBJ2-2; TRBD1 is a possible D gene, resting on 6 matching bases. This clonotype originated in a woman aged 55-69 years with acute or convalescent COVID-19. The CDR3 is CAWSDNRVGELFF. Here is the DNA: TGTGCCTGGAGTGATAACAGGGTCGGGGAGCTGTTTTTT.